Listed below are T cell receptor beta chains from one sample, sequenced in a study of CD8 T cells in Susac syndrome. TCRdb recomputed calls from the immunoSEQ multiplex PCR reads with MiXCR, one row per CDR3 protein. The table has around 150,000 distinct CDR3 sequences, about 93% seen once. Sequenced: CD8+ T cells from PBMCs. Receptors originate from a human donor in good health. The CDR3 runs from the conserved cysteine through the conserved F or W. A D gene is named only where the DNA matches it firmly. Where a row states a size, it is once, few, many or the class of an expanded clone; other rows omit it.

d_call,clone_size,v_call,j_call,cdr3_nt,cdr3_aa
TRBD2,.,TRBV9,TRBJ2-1,TGTGCCAGCAGCGAAATAGCGGGAGGATACAATGAGCAGTTCTTC,CASSEIAGGYNEQFF
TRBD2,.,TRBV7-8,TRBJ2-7,TGTGCCAGCAGCTTAGGGATCGCGGGGGGTCGCGGCGGCGAGCAGTACTTC,CASSLGIAGGRGGEQYF
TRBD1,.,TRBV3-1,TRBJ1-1,TGTGCCAGCAGCCAAGTGAGGGGGCTGGACACTGAAGCTTTCTTT,CASSQVRGLDTEAFF
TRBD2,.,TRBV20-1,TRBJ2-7,TGCAGTGCTAGAGTGTATAGGAGTAGCGGGGTGGACGAGCAGTACTTC,CSARVYRSSGVDEQYF
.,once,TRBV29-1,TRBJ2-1,TGCAGCGTACCCACGCCAAGTGAGCAGTTCTTC,CSVPTPSEQFF
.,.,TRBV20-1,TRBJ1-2,TGCAGTGCCTGGCCCCCGGGGTCCTATGGCTACACCTTC,CSAWPPGSYGYTF
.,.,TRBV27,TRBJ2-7,TGTGCCAGCAAATTTACGGGGGGCTTCTCCTACGAGCAGTACTTC,CASKFTGGFSYEQYF
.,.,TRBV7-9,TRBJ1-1,TGTGCCAGCAGCTTAGCCCAGGGCATGAACACTGAAGCTTTCTTT,CASSLAQGMNTEAFF
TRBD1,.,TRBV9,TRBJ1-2,TGTGCCAGCAGCGGGTTACAGGGGGCCTGGGGCTACACCTTC,CASSGLQGAWGYTF
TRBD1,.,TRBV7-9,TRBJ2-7,TGTGCCAGCAGAACGGACAGGGCCGAGCAGTACTTC,CASRTDRAEQYF
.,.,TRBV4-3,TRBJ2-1,TGCGCCAGCAGCCAAGAAAGGGCGTCCTACAATGAGCAGTTCTTC,CASSQERASYNEQFF
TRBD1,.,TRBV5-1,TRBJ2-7,TGCGCCAGCTACGGACAGGGCAACGAGCAGTACTTC,CASYGQGNEQYF